A selection of T cell receptor beta chains follows, all from one sample in a study of cytomegalovirus exposure and HLA in healthy donors. Generated by immunoSEQ multiplex PCR, the TCRdb table keeps only in-frame clones and is missing some. The repertoire holds roughly 100,000 clones, with 60% to 85% as singletons. Sequenced: PBMCs. These receptors all stem from a male donor in good health and CMV-seronegative. The CDR3 runs from the conserved cysteine through the conserved F or W. The order of the fields is D gene, J gene, V gene, CDR3 DNA, CDR3 protein. D genes are given only for firm matches.

>.|TRBJ1-2|TRBV5-1
TGCGCCAGCAGCCCCGACCCGAGCGCGTATGGCTACACCTTC
CASSPDPSAYGYTF
>.|TRBJ2-4|TRBV9
TGTGCCAGCAGCTCTAGGACAGTAAACATTCAGTACTTC
CASSSRTVNIQYF
>TRBD1|TRBJ1-5|TRBV4-3
TGCGCCAGCAGCCCGGGGACAGGGAGTAATCAGCCCCAGCATTTT
CASSPGTGSNQPQHF
>TRBD2|TRBJ2-1|TRBV18
TGTGCCAGCTCACAGACTAGCGGGAGTGAAGATGAGCAGTTCTTC
CASSQTSGSEDEQFF
>TRBD1|TRBJ2-5|TRBV29-1
TGCAGCGTGTCTTGGGACAGGCTAGTAGAGACCCAGTACTTC
CSVSWDRLVETQYF
>TRBD2|TRBJ2-5|TRBV11-3
TGTGCCAGCAGCCCGGGGACTAGCGGGAGGTGGGATCAAGAGACCCAGTACTTC
CASSPGTSGRWDQETQYF
>.|TRBJ1-1|TRBV19
TGTGCCAGTAGTAGTACAAGGACTGACACTGAAGCTTTCTTT
CASSSTRTDTEAFF
>.|TRBJ1-1|TRBV10-3
TGTGCCATCAGTACCGCACCGACAGCCTCAGAAGCTTTCTTT
CAISTAPTASEAFF
>.|TRBJ1-5|TRBV7-7
TGTGCTAGCAGCTTTATCCGGGGACTGCGGCGGAATCAGCCCCAGCATTTT
CASSFIRGLRRNQPQHF
>.|TRBJ1-5|TRBV10-3
TGTGCCATCAGCCTAGGGGAGGACAATCAGCCCCAGCATTTT
CAISLGEDNQPQHF